This T cell receptor (beta chain) was retrieved from a study of immune heterogeneity within non-small cell lung tumors. Study results and caveats: High-frequency T-cell receptor beta clonotypes were largely distinct between individual patients. Local T-cell clonality tracked local tumor mutational burden, showing a moderate yet significant relationship (R about 0.34).

By share of the sample, this clonotype is medium-sized. Antigen unknown. Germline CDR1 reads MNHNS; CDR2 reads SASEGT. This CDR3 has 15 amino acids. Trimming left V 6 bases short and J 3 bases short, with 18 bases between. Amplifying TCR beta CDR3 involved multiplex PCR carried out with 32 V and 13 J primers. From the multiplex PCR reads, TCRdb called clonotypes with MiXCR, one entry per CDR3 protein. The sample records about 9,600 distinct CDR3 sequences, roughly 32% being singletons. Bulk tumor gDNA, about 640 ng per sample, served as the TCR template. While surgery was under way, several biopsies spaced far apart were taken per primary tumor. Enrolled individuals presented with untreated, newly diagnosed non-small cell lung cancer and received curative surgery. Non-small cell lung cancer patients, newly diagnosed and having surgery with curative intent, served as donors.

Sequenced input: lung tumor tissue. The clonotype originates from a man in his sixties with non-small cell lung cancer. J is TRBJ2-7 and V is TRBV6-1; TRBD1 is a possible D gene (6 bases). The chain's CDR3 is CASSRGRTAGYEQYF. CDR3 in DNA: TGTGCCAGCAGCCGGGGCCGGACAGCCGGCTACGAGCAGTACTTC.